This T cell receptor beta chain was captured by sequencing in a study of blood T cell repertoires in COVID-19. V lost 0 bases and J lost 3, with 11 bases in between. This CDR3 is 15 amino acids long. CDR1 is SGHVS and CDR2 is FQNEAQ in the germline V gene. Assay used: immunoSEQ multiplex PCR; TCRdb lists only in-frame clones, some missing. This table has over 200,000 clones, roughly four fifths appearing once. The J gene is TRBJ1-1, the V gene TRBV7-8, with D possibly being TRBD1 (6 bases). This receptor was obtained from a woman older than 75 with COVID-19, enrolled during active disease. Sequencing used peripheral blood. The CDR3 DNA follows: TGTGCCAGCAGCTTAGCCCCGGGACAATACACTGAAGCTTTCTTT. This codes for CASSLAPGQYTEAFF.